The next 14 T cell receptor beta chains were all read from a single sample in a study of cytomegalovirus exposure and HLA in healthy donors. Use of 60 Vbeta and 13 Jbeta primers characterized the PCR. Clones were read by immunoSEQ multiplex PCR, and TCRdb kept only the in-frame ones, dropping some. The sample records some 61,000 clones, about 81% being singletons. The specimen was PBMCs. The receptors come from a human donor in good health.

The rearrangement joins TRBV5-1 to TRBJ1-5; D possibly corresponds to TRBD1 (6 bases). The CDR3 extends over 15 amino acids. The V gene's germline CDR1 is SGHRS and CDR2 YFSETQ. Trimming cost V 0 bases and J 5 bases, with 12 bases left between them. Written as DNA, the CDR3 is TGCGCCAGCAGCTTGGTTCCAGGGGAGTATCAGCCCCAGCATTTT. Protein sequence: CASSLVPGEYQPQHF.

A note on this clone: At the DNA level, this CDR3 is encoded by other sequences in the same sample as well. The V call is TRBV7-2, the J call TRBJ2-5; TRBD2 matches at 9 bases. CDR1 is SGHTA, CDR2 FQGNSA, per germline. CDR3 length: 14 residues. Trimming cost V 2 bases and J 2 bases; bases outside gene matches: 0. The DNA for the CDR3 is TGTGCCAGCAGCTTAACTAGCGGGCAAGAGACCCAGTACTTC. Translation gives CASSLTSGQETQYF. Together with reference TRBV7-2 and TRBJ2-5, the CDR3 gives the full variable domain: GAGVSQSPSNKVTEKGKDVELRCDPISGHTALYWYRQSLGQGLEFLIYFQGNSAPDKSGLPSDRFSAERTGGSVSTLTIQRTQQEDSAVYLCASSLTSGQETQYFGPGTRLLVL.

This clone has only a few counts. This chain links TRBV4-3 with TRBJ1-1; D is undetermined. V shed 0 bases and J shed 0 bases, with 8 bases lying between them. The CDR3 length is 15 residues. The germline V gene encodes CDR1 LGHNA and CDR2 YSLEER. DNA of the CDR3: TGCGCCAGCAGCCAAGAGCAGTCCGTGAACACTGAAGCTTTCTTT. It codes for CASSQEQSVNTEAFF.

For this clone: The junction departs from the called germline gene at one end, perhaps through a read error. This chain uses TRBV7-7 with TRBJ2-5; a possible D gene is TRBD2 (6 bases). Germline loops: CDR1 SSHAT, CDR2 FNYEAQ (reference sequence). The CDR3 consists of 13 residues. CDR3 nucleotides: TGTGCTAGCAGCTTATGGGGGGAAGAGACCCAGTACTTC. Translating it yields CASSLWGEETQYF. Complete variable domain (other parts from reference TRBV7-7 and TRBJ2-5): GAGVSQSPRYKVTKRGQDVTLRCDPISSHATLYWYQQALGQGPEFLTYFNYEAQPDKSGLPSDRFSAERPEGSISTLTIQRTEQRDSAMYRCASSLWGEETQYFGPGTRLLVL.

The J gene is TRBJ1-2, the V gene TRBV10-2; TRBD1 agrees at 8 bases. Germline V CDR1 and CDR2: WSHSY, SAAADI. V dropped 6 bases and J dropped 10; count of bases not matched to a gene: 10. The length of the CDR3 is 13 residues. The CDR3 DNA is TGCGCCAGCAGCGTCGACAGGGGCGGTGCCTACACCTTC. This encodes CASSVDRGGAYTF.

CDR3 amino acids: CASSERTGLSNQPQHF. Here the CDR3 DNA reads TGTGCCAGCAGTGAGAGGACAGGCTTAAGCAATCAGCCCCAGCATTTT. The rearrangement links TRBV6-1 to TRBJ1-5; 7 bases agree with TRBD1. The junction had 6 bases not matched to a gene; V was cut back by 3 bases and J by 1 base. From germline, CDR1 is MNHNS and CDR2 SASEGT. CDR3 length: 16 residues.

This clone has a single count. J is TRBJ1-4 and V is TRBV4-1; tentative D call: TRBD1 (6 bases). The CDR3 runs 18 residues. Trimming left V 1 base short and J 5 bases short, with 20 bases between. In germline, CDR1 is MGHRA, CDR2 YSYEKL. The CDR3 region is CASSQANTGLLGNEKLFF. CDR3 coding DNA: TGCGCCAGCAGCCAAGCAAACACAGGGTTGTTGGGCAATGAAAAACTGTTTTTT.

About this clone itself: The junction departs from germline at one end; a sequencing error may be responsible. The chain couples TRBV7-7 to TRBJ2-3; TRBD2 agrees at 13 bases. The germline V gene encodes CDR1 SSHAT and CDR2 FNYEAQ (reference sequence). The CDR3 sequence is 16 residues long. The chain's CDR3 is CASSLGTSGGTDTQYF. CDR3 nucleotides: TGTGCTAGCAGCTTAGGGACTAGCGGGGGCACAGATACGCAGTATTTT.

This chain connects TRBV7-3 to TRBJ2-1; maybe TRBD2 (6 bases). Per germline, CDR1 SGHTA and CDR2 FQGTGA. V lost 3 bases and J lost 5, with 17 bases in between. The CDR3 totals 16 residues. This chain's CDR3 is CASSLGVGPGDNEQFF. For the CDR3, the DNA is TGTGCCAGCAGCTTGGGGGTGGGCCCGGGGGACAATGAGCAGTTCTTC.

This chain links TRBV7-9 with TRBJ1-1; D perhaps matches TRBD1 (5 bases). The V end lost 6 bases, the J end lost 0 bases, and 8 bases lay between the germline ends. Germline values: CDR1 SEHNR, CDR2 FQNEAQ (reference sequence). The CDR3 is 13 amino acids. CDR3 amino acids: CASSPTVNTEAFF. Here the CDR3 DNA reads TGTGCCAGCAGTCCGACAGTGAACACTGAAGCTTTCTTT.

This rearrangement joins TRBV7-3 to TRBJ2-7; no clear D gene. The length of the CDR3 is 14 residues. CDR1 SGHTA and CDR2 FQGTGA come from the germline V gene. Trimming left V 5 bases short and J 2 bases short, with 13 bases between. Here the CDR3 DNA reads TGTGCCAGCAGCCCCTCCGGTCCCACCTACGAGCAGTACTTC. It translates to CASSPSGPTYEQYF.

CDR3 in DNA: TGTGCCAGCAGTTACCTAGGACAGCTAAGGAACACTGAAGCTTTCTTT. As protein: CASSYLGQLRNTEAFF. The gene calls are TRBV6-6 and TRBJ1-1, with D perhaps matching TRBD1 (6 bases). The CDR3 covers 16 residues. Deletions cut 2 bases from V and 1 base from J, with 14 bases between. Germline V gene sequence: CDR1 MNHNY, CDR2 SVGAGI (reference sequence).

V is TRBV13 and J is TRBJ2-7, with D maybe TRBD1 (5 bases). Trimming stripped 0 bases from V and 7 bases from J, with 22 bases between. This CDR3 contains 17 residues. CDR1 is PRHDT and CDR2 is FYEKMQ in the germline V gene (reference sequence). The CDR3, as DNA: TGTGCCAGCAGCTTAGGGCCCCCCCAGGGTAACCAGTATGAGCAGTACTTC. Translation gives CASSLGPPQGNQYEQYF.

As concerns this clone: The germline gene is not matched at one end of the junction; a read error may be the cause. The chain links TRBV27 to TRBJ1-1; 12 bases match TRBD1. This CDR3 is 15 amino acids long. CDR1 is MNHEY and CDR2 is SMNVEV in the germline V gene (reference sequence). The CDR3 region is CASSLQSGTGGRRMF. In DNA, the CDR3 is TGTGCCAGCAGTTTACAGTCTGGGACAGGGGGCCGCCGGATGTTT.